Below, 24 T cell receptor beta chains from the same sample are listed, as sequenced in a study of T cell responses to AZD1222 COVID-19 vaccine. TCRdb's copy holds only in-frame clones and misses some; the assay was immunoSEQ multiplex PCR. This sample has some 96,000 clones, with roughly nine tenths found just once. The sequencing used peripheral blood, collected on day 0 of AZD1222 vaccination. The receptors shown here come from an adult in good health.

CDR3 sequence (DNA): TGCGCCAGCAGCCAAGTTGGGGGTAACATACCCTCCTACAATGAGCAGTTCTTC. This sequence encodes CASSQVGGNIPSYNEQFF. The chain links TRBV4-1 to TRBJ2-1, with D perhaps assigned TRBD1 or TRBD2 (5 bases each). V lost 1 base and J 0 bases, leaving 16 bases between the germline ends. This CDR3 contains 18 residues. Germline V gene data show CDR1 as MGHRA and CDR2 as YSYEKL.

The chain has TRBV11-2 and TRBJ2-5, with 12 positions matching TRBD2. The germline CDR1 and CDR2 sequences are SGHAT and FQNNGV. V trimming: 5 bases; J trimming: 4 bases; junction bases outside the gene matches: 14. This CDR3 region has 18 residues. The CDR3 sequence: CASSPISVASGRAETQYF. DNA of the CDR3: TGTGCCAGCAGCCCCATCTCGGTTGCTAGCGGGAGGGCAGAGACCCAGTACTTC.

The chain combines TRBV19 with TRBJ1-1; D ambiguous. Germline V gene sequence: CDR1 LNHDA, CDR2 SQIVND (reference sequence). The CDR3 contains 14 residues. Trimming took 3 bases from V and 2 from J, leaving 10 bases between them. CDR3 DNA: TGTGCCAGTAGTATCGGACTGGGAAACACTGAAGCTTTCTTT. Its translation is CASSIGLGNTEAFF.

The chain couples TRBV5-1 to TRBJ2-1; no clear D gene. Per germline, CDR1 SGHRS and CDR2 YFSETQ. Trimming left V 0 bases short and J 4 bases short, with 11 bases between. This CDR3 has 15 amino acids. The CDR3 reads CASSLVSGLYNEQFF. The DNA for the CDR3 is TGCGCCAGCAGCTTGGTATCCGGATTATACAATGAGCAGTTCTTC.

The gene calls are TRBV4-2 and TRBJ1-6; D gene uncertain. V lost 3 bases and J lost 12, with 15 bases in between. The CDR3 contains 14 residues. The V gene's germline CDR1 is LGHNA and CDR2 YNFKEQ. The CDR3 coding sequence is TGTGCCAGCAGCCACCCGACCCTTTCTGGACCCCTCCACTTT. Translating it yields CASSHPTLSGPLHF.

This rearrangement joins TRBV7-6 to TRBJ2-3; a weak D match, TRBD1 (5 bases). CDR1 and CDR2 from the germline V gene are SGHVS and FNYEAQ. This CDR3 is built from 15 residues. V shed 0 bases and J shed 3 bases, with 10 bases lying between them. CDR3 bases: TGTGCCAGCAGCTTAGCGTGGGCAGGGACAGATACGCAGTATTTT. This sequence encodes CASSLAWAGTDTQYF.

The chain recombines TRBV3-1 (or the pseudogene TRBV3-2) with TRBJ1-5, with 11 bases lining up with TRBD1. Germline values: CDR1 LGHDT, CDR2 YNNKEL (reference sequence). Trimming at V came to 4 bases and at J to 1 base, leaving 6 bases not matched to a gene. The CDR3 contains 17 residues. CDR3 sequence: CASSPGQGAWSNQPQHF. CDR3 DNA: TGTGCCAGCAGCCCCGGACAGGGGGCCTGGAGCAATCAGCCCCAGCATTTT.

The CDR3 nucleotides read TGTGCCAGCTCCGGGGGCGCTAATGAAAAACTGTTTTTT. Translation: CASSGGANEKLFF. This chain links TRBV13 with TRBJ1-4; D may be TRBD1 (6 bases). Trimming removed 8 bases at V and 3 bases at J, with 10 bases between. Germline lookup yields CDR1 PRHDT and CDR2 FYEKMQ (reference sequence). There are 13 residues in the CDR3.

On this clone: This CDR3 is also generated by other DNA sequences in the sample. J is TRBJ1-5 and V is TRBV30; D gene unclear. Trimming took off 0 bases at V and 4 bases at J, with 7 bases between the two ends. The CDR3 covers 13 residues. Germline values: CDR1 GTSNPN, CDR2 SVGIG (reference sequence). The CDR3 coding sequence is TGTGCCTGGAGTGTAGAGGGAAATCAGCCCCAGCATTTT. Its translation: CAWSVEGNQPQHF.

V gene TRBV11-1 combines with J gene TRBJ2-1; D is possibly TRBD2 (6 bases). Germline lookup yields CDR1 SGHAT and CDR2 FQDESV (reference sequence). This CDR3 has 16 residues. V lost 4 bases and J lost 1, with 14 bases in between. The CDR3 region is CASSSGTRRSYNEQFF. The CDR3 bases are TGTGCCAGCAGCTCGGGGACTCGACGTTCCTACAATGAGCAGTTCTTC.

In this sample, this clone turned up once. This rearrangement joins TRBV9 to TRBJ2-5; 7 nucleotides match TRBD1. V gave up 4 bases and J gave up 3 bases; unmatched junction bases: 6. Germline V gene data show CDR1 as SGDLS and CDR2 as YYNGEE. The CDR3 totals 14 residues. The CDR3 bases are TGTGCCAGCAGCCGTAGTGGGACAGAAGAGACCCAGTACTTC. This gives the protein CASSRSGTEETQYF.

The rearrangement links TRBV11-3 to TRBJ2-1; weak D call: TRBD2 (6 bases). The CDR3 totals 16 residues. Trimming took 1 base from V and 1 from J, leaving 11 bases between them. Germline CDR1 is SGHNT and CDR2 is YENEEA. In DNA form, the CDR3 reads TGTGCCAGCAGCTTAGTTCGGGAGTCATCCTACAATGAGCAGTTCTTC. This sequence encodes CASSLVRESSYNEQFF.

The genes are TRBV24-1 and TRBJ2-5, with TRBD2 matching over 7 bases. CDR1 is KGHDR and CDR2 is SFDVKD in the germline V gene. CDR3 length equals 13 residues. The trim removed 8 bases at V and 5 bases at J, leaving 7 bases unmatched. Here the CDR3 DNA reads TGTGCCACCACTAGCGGAGGTGGGGAGACCCAGTACTTC. It codes for CATTSGGGETQYF.

The chain uses TRBV6-2 or TRBV6-3 and TRBJ1-1; possibly TRBD1 for D (5 bases). The CDR3 is made up of 17 amino acids. V dropped 2 bases and J dropped 1 base, with 17 bases sitting between them. Germline CDR1 MNHEY, CDR2 SVGEGT. Here the CDR3 reads CASSYRTSGRRNTEAFF. The CDR3, as DNA: TGTGCCAGCAGTTACCGTACCTCGGGACGGAGGAACACTGAAGCTTTCTTT.

In DNA form, the CDR3 reads TGTGCCAGTAGTATCGGACAGGGTGGCTACACCTTC. As protein: CASSIGQGGYTF. This chain joins TRBV19 and TRBJ1-2, with 8 nucleotides matching TRBD1. Germline-derived CDR1 and CDR2 are LNHDA and SQIVND (reference sequence). The CDR3 is made up of 12 amino acids. Germline trimming cut 3 bases from V and 7 bases from J; bases unmatched to any gene: 1.

V and J are TRBV6-5 and TRBJ1-1; the D gene is possibly TRBD1 (5 bases). With 2 bases removed from V and 10 bases from J, the gap between germline ends came to 14 bases. The CDR3 contains 13 residues. Germline loops: CDR1 MNHEY, CDR2 SVGAGI. CDR3: CASSYDQGRRAFF. The CDR3 nucleotides are TGTGCCAGCAGTTACGACCAGGGACGTCGAGCTTTCTTT.

The chain couples TRBV21-1 to TRBJ2-7; the DNA was not compared with TRBD1, the D call given in the table. TRBV21-1 is an annotated pseudogene. The CDR3 runs to 15 residues. In nucleotides, the CDR3 is TGTGCCAGCAGCAAACCCCGGGACAGTCCCTACGAGCAGTACTTC. This gives the protein CASSKPRDSPYEQYF.

The chain carries TRBV7-8 and TRBJ2-4; TRBD1 agrees at 8 bases. CDR3 length: 19 residues. Germline values: CDR1 SGHVS, CDR2 FQNEAQ. The V segment lost 2 bases and the J segment 0 bases; nucleotides outside the gene matches: 12. The DNA for the CDR3 is TGTGCCAGCAGCTTATACAGGGGGTTTCCCGTCATAGCCAAAAACATTCAGTACTTC. Protein product: CASSLYRGFPVIAKNIQYF.

The chain recombines TRBV7-2 with TRBJ2-7, with TRBD2 matching over 15 bases. Germline values: CDR1 SGHTA, CDR2 FQGNSA. There are 17 residues in the CDR3. With 4 bases clipped from V and 0 bases from J, the junction kept 4 bases outside the gene matches. CDR3 residues: CASSSGTSGRISYEQYF. The CDR3 DNA reads TGTGCCAGCAGCTCGGGGACTAGCGGGAGGATCTCCTACGAGCAGTACTTC.

V gene TRBV13 combines with J gene TRBJ2-1, with a weak D call TRBD2 (6 bases). CDR3 length: 17 residues. The V end was cut by 3 bases, the J end by 8 bases, with 23 bases between. Germline loops: CDR1 PRHDT, CDR2 FYEKMQ (reference sequence). The CDR3 nucleotides are TGTGCCAGCAGCTTCTCTAGCGCTAACGACCAGGGTGATGAGCAGTTCTTC. Translated: CASSFSSANDQGDEQFF.

J is TRBJ1-1 and V is TRBV27; D not resolved. With 7 bases removed from V and 0 bases from J, the gap between germline ends came to 15 bases. CDR3 length: 15 amino acids. The germline gives CDR1 MNHEY, CDR2 SMNVEV (reference sequence). The CDR3, as DNA: TGTGCCAGCACCACGTTAGGCGGACTGAACACTGAAGCTTTCTTT. Translation gives CASTTLGGLNTEAFF.

The chain combines TRBV5-4 with TRBJ2-5; 10 bases are shared with TRBD1. In germline, CDR1 is SGHNT, CDR2 YYREEE (reference sequence). The CDR3 is made up of 15 amino acids. Trimming removed 5 bases from V and 3 bases from J; junction bases left unmatched: 7. CDR3 sequence (DNA): TGTGCCAGCAGTCGCCCGGGGACAGGGGAAGAGACCCAGTACTTC. This translates into CASSRPGTGEETQYF.

The J gene is TRBJ1-2, the V gene TRBV12-5, with D maybe TRBD1 (6 bases). CDR1 LGHNT and CDR2 FRNRAP come from the germline V gene. This CDR3 contains 12 residues. The V gene lost 3 bases and the J gene lost 4 bases, with 6 bases spanning the gap. For the CDR3, the DNA is TGTGCTAGTGGTTTACAGGGCTATGGCTACACCTTC. It encodes CASGLQGYGYTF.

The genes are TRBV10-3 and TRBJ1-1; possible D gene TRBD1, 6 bases. CDR3 length equals 14 residues. The V gene's germline CDR1 is ENHRY and CDR2 SYGVKD. Trimming shortened V by 6 bases and J by 0 bases, and 11 bases separated the two germline ends. This CDR3 is CAIRRGDLNTEAFF. The CDR3 nucleotides are TGTGCCATCAGGAGGGGGGACCTGAACACTGAAGCTTTCTTT.